These 8 T cell receptor beta chains were sequenced from one sample in a study of T cells in Graves' hyperthyroidism and ophthalmopathy. RNA transcripts served as the template for amplifying TCR beta CDR3 regions. The TCR CDR3 was amplified in a first-round RT-PCR using the HTBI primer set. A single record per CDR3 protein comes from TCRdb applying MiXCR to the multiplex PCR reads. The sample lists roughly 380,000 distinct CDR3 sequences; approximately 15% were seen once. The specimen sequenced was blood. These receptors came from a woman aged 60 to 75 with Graves' hyperthyroidism.

In this sample, this clonotype turned up many times. The chain uses TRBV3-1 and TRBJ2-5, with D perhaps TRBD2 (5 bases). V was clipped by 5 bases and J by 4 bases, with 14 bases between them. The CDR3 sequence is 14 residues long. The V gene's germline CDR1 is LGHDT and CDR2 YNNKEL (reference sequence). The CDR3 region has the DNA TGTGCCAGCAGCTATACCGTCGGGGTAGAGACCCAGTACTTC. As protein: CASSYTVGVETQYF.

This clonotype occurred a few times. The genes are TRBV7-3 and TRBJ2-5, with D unclear. CDR3 length equals 15 residues. The V and J ends lost 2 bases and 5 bases respectively, with 15 bases between them. In germline, CDR1 is SGHTA, CDR2 FQGTGA. CDR3 protein: CASSLGGLWQETQYF. The CDR3 region has the DNA TGTGCCAGCAGCTTAGGCGGCCTATGGCAGGAGACCCAGTACTTC.

This clonotype was seen only a few times. The V and J genes are TRBV18 and TRBJ2-7; D remains ambiguous. Trimming stripped 1 base from V and 3 bases from J, with 19 bases between. Germline lookup yields CDR1 KGHSH and CDR2 LQKENI. The CDR3 consists of 17 residues. CDR3 bases: TGTGCCAGCTCACCACTTTTCGGCAGCAGAGCGAACTACGAGCAGTACTTC. It yields the protein CASSPLFGSRANYEQYF.

This clonotype was picked up a small number of times. The CDR3, as DNA: TGTGCCAGCAGCCCTGTCAGGGGTCCCTACAATGAGCAGTTCTTC. It is translated as CASSPVRGPYNEQFF. V gene TRBV7-9 combines with J gene TRBJ2-1; weak D call: TRBD1 (6 bases). This CDR3 is built from 15 residues. Deletions cut 5 bases from V and 2 bases from J, with 13 bases between. CDR1 is SEHNR and CDR2 is FQNEAQ in the germline V gene (reference sequence).

The chain links TRBV11-1 to TRBJ1-5; possible D gene TRBD1, 5 bases. The ends were cut back, 4 bases at V and 3 bases at J, with 13 bases in the middle. Germline loops: CDR1 SGHAT, CDR2 FQDESV (reference sequence). The CDR3 is 15 amino acids. Here the CDR3 reads CASSSGGNNNQPQHF. CDR3 coding DNA: TGTGCCAGCAGCTCGGGGGGGAACAACAATCAGCCCCAGCATTTT.

This clonotype came up many times. The rearrangement links TRBV5-4 to TRBJ2-1, with 9 bases fitting TRBD2. Losses at the gene ends were 4 bases for V and 8 bases for J; bases not matched to a gene: 10. Looked up from germline, CDR1 is SGHNT and CDR2 is YYREEE (reference sequence). The CDR3 spans 15 residues. The DNA for the CDR3 is TGTGCCAGCAGCCCCGGGACTAGCAGGGATGATGAGCAGTTCTTC. Its protein is CASSPGTSRDDEQFF.

As to this clonotype: A read error may produce the germline difference seen at one junction end. The V call is TRBV15, the J call TRBJ2-5; no clear D. In germline, CDR1 is LNHNV, CDR2 YYDKDF (reference sequence). The CDR3 extends over 12 amino acids. The CDR3 coding sequence is TGTGCCACCAGCGGAGATAGGGAGACCCAGTACTTC. It yields the protein CATSGDRETQYF.

This clonotype came up many times. CDR3 residues: CASSASRFYEQYF. Written as DNA, the CDR3 is TGTGCCAGCAGCGCCAGTAGGTTCTACGAGCAGTACTTC. The chain has TRBV12-3 or TRBV12-4 and TRBJ2-7; D unclear. Deletions cut 6 bases from V and 3 bases from J, with 12 bases between. The CDR3 is made up of 13 amino acids.